The present TCR beta chain was sequenced within a study of blood T cell repertoires in COVID-19. On the study more broadly: In each case, the material was cDNA or gDNA derived from T cells, B-cell-depleted T cells, or PBMCs.

As processed by the authors: Estimation of nucleated cell counts was performed using reference gene primer amplification. The table came from immunoSEQ multiplex PCR; TCRdb's copy has only in-frame clones and leaves some out. The D gene and trimming were derived from the DNA, and the V and J assignments and clone size from that table. The sample lists about 370,000 clones, 75% to 90% occurring once. In germline, CDR1 is KGHDR, CDR2 SFDVKD. The CDR3 is 16 amino acids. V lost 0 bases and J lost 7; bases outside the gene matches: 4. This chain joins TRBV24-1 and TRBJ2-1, with 11 nucleotides matching TRBD2. The specimen sequenced was PBMCs or T cells enriched from blood (not recorded which). This sequence was found in a man aged 18 to 30 who had recovered from COVID-19. The CDR3 DNA reads TGTGCCACCAGTGATTTGGGGACTAGCGGAGTGAATGAGCAGTTCTTC. This encodes CATSDLGTSGVNEQFF.